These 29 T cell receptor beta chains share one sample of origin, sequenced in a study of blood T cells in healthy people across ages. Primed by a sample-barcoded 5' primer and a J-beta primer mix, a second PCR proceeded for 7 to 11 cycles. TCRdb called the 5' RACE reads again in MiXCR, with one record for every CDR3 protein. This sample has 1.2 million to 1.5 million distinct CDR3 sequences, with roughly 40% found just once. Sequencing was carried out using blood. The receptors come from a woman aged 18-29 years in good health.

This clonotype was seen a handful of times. The DNA for the CDR3 is TGTGCCAGCAGCCAAGACCTCGTCAGCGGGAGGGCCAGGACAGATACGCAGTATTTT. This translates into CASSQDLVSGRARTDTQYF. The chain is built from TRBV4-2 and TRBJ2-3; TRBD2 matches at 10 bases. CDR1 is LGHNA and CDR2 is YNFKEQ in the germline V gene. This CDR3 is 19 amino acids long. V lost 0 bases and J lost 3; bases outside the gene matches: 12.

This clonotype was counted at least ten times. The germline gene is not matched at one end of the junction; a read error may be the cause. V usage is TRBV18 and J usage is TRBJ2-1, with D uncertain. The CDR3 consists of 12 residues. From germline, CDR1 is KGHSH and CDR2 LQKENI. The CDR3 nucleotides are TGCGCCAGCAGCCCGCTGGGCGATGAGCAGTTCTTC. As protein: CASSPLGDEQFF.

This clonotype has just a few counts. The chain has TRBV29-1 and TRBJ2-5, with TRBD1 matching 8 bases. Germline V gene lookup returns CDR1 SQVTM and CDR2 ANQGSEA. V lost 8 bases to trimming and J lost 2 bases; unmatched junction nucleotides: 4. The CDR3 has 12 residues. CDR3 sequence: CSFYRGQETQYF. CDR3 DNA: TGCAGCTTTTACAGGGGGCAAGAGACCCAGTACTTC.

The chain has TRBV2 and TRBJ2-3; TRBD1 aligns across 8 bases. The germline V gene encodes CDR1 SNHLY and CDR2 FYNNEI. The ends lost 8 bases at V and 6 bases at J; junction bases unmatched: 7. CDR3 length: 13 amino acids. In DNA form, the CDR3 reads TGTGCCAGCGGACAGGGTATTAAGGATACGCAGTATTTT. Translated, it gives CASGQGIKDTQYF.

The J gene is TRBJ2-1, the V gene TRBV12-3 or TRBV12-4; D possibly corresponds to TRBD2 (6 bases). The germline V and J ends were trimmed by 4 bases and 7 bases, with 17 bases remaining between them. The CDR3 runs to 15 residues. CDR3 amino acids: CASSSGGRGWNEQFF. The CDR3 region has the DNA TGTGCCAGCAGTTCCGGGGGACGAGGCTGGAATGAGCAGTTCTTC.

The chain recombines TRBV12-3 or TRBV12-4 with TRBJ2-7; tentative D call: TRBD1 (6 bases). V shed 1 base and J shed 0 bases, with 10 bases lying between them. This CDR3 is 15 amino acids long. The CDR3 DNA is TGTGCCAGCAGTTTAGGGGACATCAGCTCCTACGAGCAGTACTTC. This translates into CASSLGDISSYEQYF.

The CDR3 spells CSATGQGAKHTF. In DNA form, the CDR3 reads TGCAGTGCCACAGGACAGGGGGCGAAGCACACCTTC. This sequence joins TRBV20-1 and TRBJ1-2; 11 bases are a match to TRBD1. The germline CDR1 and CDR2 sequences are DFQATT and SNEGSKA (reference sequence). The CDR3 spans 12 residues. The V and J ends lost 6 bases and 12 bases, in that order; junction bases with no gene match: 9.

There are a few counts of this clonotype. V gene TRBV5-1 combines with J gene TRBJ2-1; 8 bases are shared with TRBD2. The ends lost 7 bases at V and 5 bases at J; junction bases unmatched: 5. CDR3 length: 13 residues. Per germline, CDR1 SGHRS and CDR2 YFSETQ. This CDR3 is CASESGGDNEQFF. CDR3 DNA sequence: TGCGCCAGCGAGAGCGGGGGCGACAATGAGCAGTTCTTC.

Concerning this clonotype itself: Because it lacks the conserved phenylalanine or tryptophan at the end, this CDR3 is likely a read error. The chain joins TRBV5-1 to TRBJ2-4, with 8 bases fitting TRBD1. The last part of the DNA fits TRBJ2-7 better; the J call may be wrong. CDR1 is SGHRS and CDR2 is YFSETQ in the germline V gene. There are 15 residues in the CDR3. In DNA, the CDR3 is TGCGCCAGCAGCTTTTCGGACAGGGTGACCTACGAGCAGTACCTC. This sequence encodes CASSFSDRVTYEQYL.

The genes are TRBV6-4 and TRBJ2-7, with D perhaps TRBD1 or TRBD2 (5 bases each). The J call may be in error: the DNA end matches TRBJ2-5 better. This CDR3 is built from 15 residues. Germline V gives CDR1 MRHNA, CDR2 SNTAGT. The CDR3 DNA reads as TGTGCCAGCAGTGACTCGGCAGGGACGGGGGAGACCCAGTACTTC. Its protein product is CASSDSAGTGETQYF.

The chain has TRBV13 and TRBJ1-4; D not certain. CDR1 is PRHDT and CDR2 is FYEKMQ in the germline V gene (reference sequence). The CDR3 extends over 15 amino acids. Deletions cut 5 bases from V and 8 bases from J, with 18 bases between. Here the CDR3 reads CASSARSRKIEKLFF. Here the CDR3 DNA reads TGTGCCAGCAGCGCCCGGTCGAGAAAAATCGAAAAACTGTTTTTT.

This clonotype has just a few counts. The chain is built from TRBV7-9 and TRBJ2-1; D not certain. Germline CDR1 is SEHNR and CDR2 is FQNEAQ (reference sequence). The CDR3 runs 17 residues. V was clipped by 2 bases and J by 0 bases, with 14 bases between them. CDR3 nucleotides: TGTGCCAGCAGCTTACCCCTCTCGCCGAGCTCCTACAATGAGCAGTTCTTC. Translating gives CASSLPLSPSSYNEQFF.

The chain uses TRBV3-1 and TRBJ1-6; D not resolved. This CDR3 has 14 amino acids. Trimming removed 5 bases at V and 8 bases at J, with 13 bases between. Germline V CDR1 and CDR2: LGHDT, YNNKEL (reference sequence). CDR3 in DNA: TGTGCCAGCAGCACCGGGTGGATGGATTCACCCCTCCACTTT. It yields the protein CASSTGWMDSPLHF.

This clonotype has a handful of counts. The CDR3 spells CASSQGAANYGYTF. The CDR3 coding sequence is TGTGCCAGCAGCCAAGGGGCCGCTAACTATGGCTACACCTTC. The chain combines TRBV3-1 with TRBJ1-2; D is unclear. V was pared by 1 base and J by 0 bases, with 6 bases between. This CDR3 has 14 amino acids. Per the germline V gene, CDR1 is LGHDT and CDR2 is YNNKEL (reference sequence).

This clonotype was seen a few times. The CDR3 DNA follows: TGTGCCAGCAGCCGCCTCGGGAATTCACCCCTCCACTTT. Protein: CASSRLGNSPLHF. J is TRBJ1-6 and V is TRBV27; D unclear. Germline loops: CDR1 MNHEY, CDR2 SMNVEV (reference sequence). Trimming pared 6 bases from V and 7 bases from J, leaving 10 bases between. CDR3 size: 13 residues.

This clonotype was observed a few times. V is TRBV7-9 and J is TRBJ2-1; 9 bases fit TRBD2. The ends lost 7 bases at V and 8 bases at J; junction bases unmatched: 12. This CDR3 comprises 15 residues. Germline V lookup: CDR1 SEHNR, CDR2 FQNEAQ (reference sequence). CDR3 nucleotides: TGTGCCAGCACCCCCCCAGCTAGCGGGGCTGATGAGCAGTTCTTC. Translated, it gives CASTPPASGADEQFF.

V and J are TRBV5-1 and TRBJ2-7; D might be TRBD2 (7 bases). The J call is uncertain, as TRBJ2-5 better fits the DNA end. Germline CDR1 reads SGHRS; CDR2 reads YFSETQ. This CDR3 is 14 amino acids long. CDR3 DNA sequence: TGCGCCAGCTGCCCTTCCGGGGGGCGAGAGACCCAGTACTTC. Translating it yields CASCPSGGRETQYF.

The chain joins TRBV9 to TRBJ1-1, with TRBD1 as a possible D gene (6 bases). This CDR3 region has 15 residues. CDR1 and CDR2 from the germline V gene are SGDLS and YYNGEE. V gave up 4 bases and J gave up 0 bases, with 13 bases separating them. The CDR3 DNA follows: TGTGCCAGCAGCCTACAGCAGGGGATGAACACTGAAGCTTTCTTT. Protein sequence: CASSLQQGMNTEAFF.

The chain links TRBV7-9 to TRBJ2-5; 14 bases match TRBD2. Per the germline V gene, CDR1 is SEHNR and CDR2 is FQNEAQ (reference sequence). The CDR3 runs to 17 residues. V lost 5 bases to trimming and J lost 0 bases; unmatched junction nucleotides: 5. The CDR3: CASSPRTSGGYQETQYF. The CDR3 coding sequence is TGTGCCAGCAGCCCCAGGACTAGCGGGGGGTACCAAGAGACCCAGTACTTC.

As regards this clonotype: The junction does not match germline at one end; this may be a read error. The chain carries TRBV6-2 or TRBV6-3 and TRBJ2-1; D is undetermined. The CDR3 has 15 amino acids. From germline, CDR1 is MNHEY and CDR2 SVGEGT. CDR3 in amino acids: CVSSYPPSSYNEQFF. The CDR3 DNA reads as TGTGTCAGCAGTTACCCTCCGAGCTCCTACAATGAGCAGTTCTTC.

CDR3 DNA sequence: TGTGCCAGCAGTACTACGGGACAGGAGAACTCCTACGAGCAGTACTTC. The encoded protein is CASSTTGQENSYEQYF. This sequence joins TRBV28 and TRBJ2-7; 8 positions match TRBD1. Trimming cost V 5 bases and J 0 bases; bases outside gene matches: 9. The CDR3 consists of 16 residues. The V gene's germline CDR1 is MDHEN and CDR2 SYDVKM.

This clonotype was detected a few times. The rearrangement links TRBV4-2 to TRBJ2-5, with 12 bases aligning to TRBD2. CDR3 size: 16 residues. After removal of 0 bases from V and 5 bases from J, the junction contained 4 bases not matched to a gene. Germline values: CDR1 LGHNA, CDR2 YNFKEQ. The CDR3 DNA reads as TGTGCCAGCAGCCAAGACAGACTAGCGGGAGATGAGACCCAGTACTTC. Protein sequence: CASSQDRLAGDETQYF.

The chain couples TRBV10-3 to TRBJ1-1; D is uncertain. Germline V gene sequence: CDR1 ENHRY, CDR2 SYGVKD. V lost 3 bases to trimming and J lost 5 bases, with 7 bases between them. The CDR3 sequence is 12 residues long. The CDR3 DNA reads TGTGCCATCAGTGAAGGACTGACTGAAGCTTTCTTT. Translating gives CAISEGLTEAFF.

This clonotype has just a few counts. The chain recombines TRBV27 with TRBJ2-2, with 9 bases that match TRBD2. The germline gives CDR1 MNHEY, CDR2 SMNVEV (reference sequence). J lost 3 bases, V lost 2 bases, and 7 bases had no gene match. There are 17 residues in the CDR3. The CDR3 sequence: CASSLRGTSRYTGELFF. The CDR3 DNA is TGTGCCAGCAGTTTACGAGGGACTAGCCGGTACACCGGGGAGCTGTTTTTT.

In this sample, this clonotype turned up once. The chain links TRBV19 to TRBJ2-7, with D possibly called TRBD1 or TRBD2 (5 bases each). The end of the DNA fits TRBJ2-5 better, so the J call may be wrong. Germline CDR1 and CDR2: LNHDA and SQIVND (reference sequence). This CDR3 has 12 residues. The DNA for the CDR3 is TGTGCCAGTAGGGCTGAGGGGGAGACCCAGTACTTC. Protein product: CASRAEGETQYF.

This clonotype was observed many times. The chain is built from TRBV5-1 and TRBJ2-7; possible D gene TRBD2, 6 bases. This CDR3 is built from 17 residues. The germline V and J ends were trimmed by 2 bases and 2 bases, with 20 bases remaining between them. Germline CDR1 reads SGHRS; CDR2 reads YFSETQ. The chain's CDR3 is CASSFSGYLFNPYEQYF. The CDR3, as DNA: TGCGCCAGCAGCTTTAGCGGATACTTATTTAACCCCTACGAGCAGTACTTC.

CDR3 sequence (DNA): TGTGCCAGCAGCCAAGAATGGCCGGATGGCACAGATACGCAGTATTTT. It encodes CASSQEWPDGTDTQYF. The chain is built from TRBV4-2 and TRBJ2-3; no reliable D call. Germline lookup yields CDR1 LGHNA and CDR2 YNFKEQ. The V and J ends lost 0 bases and 1 base respectively, with 11 bases between them. The length of the CDR3 is 16 residues.

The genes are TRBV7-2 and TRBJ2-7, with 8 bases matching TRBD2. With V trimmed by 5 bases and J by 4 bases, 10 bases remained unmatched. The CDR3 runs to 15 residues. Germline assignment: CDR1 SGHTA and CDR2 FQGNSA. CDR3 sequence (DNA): TGTGCCAGCAGCCCCCGAGCGGGAGTGGAATACGAGCAGTACTTC. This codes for CASSPRAGVEYEQYF.

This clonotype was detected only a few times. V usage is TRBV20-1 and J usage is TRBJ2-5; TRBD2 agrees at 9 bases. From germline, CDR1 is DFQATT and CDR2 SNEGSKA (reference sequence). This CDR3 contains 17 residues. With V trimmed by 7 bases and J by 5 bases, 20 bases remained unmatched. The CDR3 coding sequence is TGCAGTGTCAGACTCCCCGTAATAGCGGGAGATCTGGAGACCCAGTACTTC. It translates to CSVRLPVIAGDLETQYF.